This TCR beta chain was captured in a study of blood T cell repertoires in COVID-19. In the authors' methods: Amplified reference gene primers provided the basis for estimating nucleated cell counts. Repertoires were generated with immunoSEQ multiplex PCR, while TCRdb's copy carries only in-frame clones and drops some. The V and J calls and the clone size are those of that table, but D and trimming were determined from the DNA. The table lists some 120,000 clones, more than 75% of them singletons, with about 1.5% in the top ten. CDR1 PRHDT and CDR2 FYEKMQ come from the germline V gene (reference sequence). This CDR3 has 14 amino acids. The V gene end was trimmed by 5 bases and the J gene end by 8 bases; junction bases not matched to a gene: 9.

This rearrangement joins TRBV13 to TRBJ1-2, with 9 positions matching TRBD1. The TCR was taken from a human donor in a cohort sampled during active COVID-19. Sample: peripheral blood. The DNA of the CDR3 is TGTGCCAGCAGCCTACAGGGGGCCCGGGGGGGCTACACCTTC. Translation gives CASSLQGARGGYTF.